Below, one TCR beta chain is given with its context. The entry originates in a study of T cells after yellow fever vaccination. The 5'RACE template-switching step produced TCR cDNA and added a universal primer site and UMIs. Each CDR3 protein is one row after TCRdb ran MiXCR on the 5' RACE reads. The sample carries 510,000 or so distinct CDR3 sequences, under 25% recorded once. Sample: PBMCs, taken 15 days after the yellow fever booster vaccination. This sequence was found in a man aged 30 to 45 who received the YFV17D yellow fever vaccine.

CDR3: CSATPGQLEAFF. The CDR3 DNA sequence: TGCAGTGCTACCCCGGGACAACTCGAAGCTTTCTTT. The chain links TRBV20-1 to TRBJ1-1; tentative D call: TRBD1 (6 bases). The CDR3 length is 12 residues. The V and J ends lost 4 bases and 8 bases respectively, with 14 bases between them. The germline V gene encodes CDR1 DFQATT and CDR2 SNEGSKA (reference sequence).